This T cell receptor beta chain was sequenced in a study of OX40 agonist ivuxolimab in advanced cancers. Study-wide background: Dosing consisted of intravenous ivuxolimab at 0.01 to 10 mg/kg every 2 weeks.

Study results and limitations: The study observed clonal expansion of CD4+ and CD8+ blood T cells by week 6 at 0.1 to 3.0 mg/kg. People who partly responded at 0.1-3.0 mg/kg had some of the least clonal expansion seen.

The data were produced by immunoSEQ multiplex PCR, yet TCRdb's version contains in-frame clones alone and is incomplete. The profile shows some 100,000 clones, just over 90% of them singletons. This clone was detected once. Antigen specificity is unknown. V was clipped by 4 bases and J by 0 bases; unmatched bases: 3. Germline V gene sequence: CDR1 SGHRS, CDR2 YFSETQ. The CDR3 length is 14 residues. This chain uses TRBV5-1 with TRBJ2-7; TRBD2 matches at 8 bases. Sequenced here: CD4+ or CD8+ T cells sorted from blood, sampled in a trial of the OX40 agonist ivuxolimab. This sequence originates from an adult with an advanced solid tumor such as melanoma, head and neck, liver or kidney cancer. The DNA for the CDR3 is TGCGCCAGCAGCAGCGGGACTAGCTCCTACGAGCAGTACTTC. This codes for CASSSGTSSYEQYF. Drawing the rest from reference TRBV5-1 and TRBJ2-7, the complete variable domain is KAGVTQTPRYLIKTRGQQVTLSCSPISGHRSVSWYQQTPGQGLQFLFEYFSETQRNKGNFPGRFSGRQFSNSRSEMNVSTLELGDSALYLCASSSGTSSYEQYFGPGTRLTVT.